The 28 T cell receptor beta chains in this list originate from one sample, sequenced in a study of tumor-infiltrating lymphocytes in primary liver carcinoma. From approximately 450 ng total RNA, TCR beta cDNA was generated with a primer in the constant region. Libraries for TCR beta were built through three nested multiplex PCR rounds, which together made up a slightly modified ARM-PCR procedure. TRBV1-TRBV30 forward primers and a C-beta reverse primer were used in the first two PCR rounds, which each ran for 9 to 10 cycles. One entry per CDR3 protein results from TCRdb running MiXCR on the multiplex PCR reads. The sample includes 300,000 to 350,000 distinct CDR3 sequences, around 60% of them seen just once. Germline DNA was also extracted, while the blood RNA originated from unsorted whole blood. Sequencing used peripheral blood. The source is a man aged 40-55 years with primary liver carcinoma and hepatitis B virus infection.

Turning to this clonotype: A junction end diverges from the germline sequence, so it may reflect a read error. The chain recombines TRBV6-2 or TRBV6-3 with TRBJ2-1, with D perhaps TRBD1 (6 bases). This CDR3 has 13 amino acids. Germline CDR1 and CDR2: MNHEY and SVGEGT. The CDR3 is CASTNTGYSEQFF. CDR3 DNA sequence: TGTGCCAGCACGAATACAGGGTACAGTGAGCAGTTCTTC.

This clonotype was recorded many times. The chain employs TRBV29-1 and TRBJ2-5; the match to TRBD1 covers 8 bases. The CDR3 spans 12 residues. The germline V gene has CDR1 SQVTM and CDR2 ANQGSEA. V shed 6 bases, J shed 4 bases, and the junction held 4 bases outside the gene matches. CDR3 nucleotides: TGCAGCGTCGACAGGGGTCGAGAGACCCAGTACTTC. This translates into CSVDRGRETQYF. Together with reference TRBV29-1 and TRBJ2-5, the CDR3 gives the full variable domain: SAVISQKPSRDICQRGTSLTIQCQVDSQVTMMFWYRQQPGQSLTLIATANQGSEATYESGFVIDKFPISRPNLTFSTLTVSNMSPEDSSIYLCSVDRGRETQYFGPGTRLLVL.

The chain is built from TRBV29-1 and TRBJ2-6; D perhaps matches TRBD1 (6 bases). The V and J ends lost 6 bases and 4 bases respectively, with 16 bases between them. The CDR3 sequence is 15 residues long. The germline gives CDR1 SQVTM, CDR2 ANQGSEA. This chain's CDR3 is CSVTGITSGANVLTF. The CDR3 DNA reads TGCAGCGTAACAGGGATTACATCGGGGGCCAACGTCCTGACTTTC.

The CDR3 sequence is CASRSPGRENEQYF. In nucleotides, the CDR3 is TGTGCCAGCAGAAGCCCCGGGAGGGAAAACGAGCAGTACTTC. This chain joins TRBV6-5 and TRBJ2-7, with TRBD2 identical over 8 bases. The CDR3 is made up of 14 amino acids. CDR1 and CDR2 (germline): MNHEY, SVGAGI. With 6 bases clipped from V and 5 bases from J, the junction kept 9 bases outside the gene matches.

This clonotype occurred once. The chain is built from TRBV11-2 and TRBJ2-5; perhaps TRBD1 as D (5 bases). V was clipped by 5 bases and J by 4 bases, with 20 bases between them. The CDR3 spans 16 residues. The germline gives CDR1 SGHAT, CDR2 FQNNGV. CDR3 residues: CASSPYGQGSLETQYF. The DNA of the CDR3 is TGTGCCAGCAGCCCCTATGGGCAGGGAAGCCTAGAGACCCAGTACTTC. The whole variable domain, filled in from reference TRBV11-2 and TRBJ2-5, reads EAGVAQSPRYKIIEKRQSVAFWCNPISGHATLYWYQQILGQGPKLLIQFQNNGVVDDSQLPKDRFSAERLKGVDSTLKIQPAKLEDSAVYLCASSPYGQGSLETQYFGPGTRLLVL.

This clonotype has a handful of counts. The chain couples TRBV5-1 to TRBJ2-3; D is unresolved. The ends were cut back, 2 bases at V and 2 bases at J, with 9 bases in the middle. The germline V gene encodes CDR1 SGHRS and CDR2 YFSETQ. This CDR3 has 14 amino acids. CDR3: CASSLDIYTDTQYF. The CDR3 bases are TGCGCCAGCAGCTTAGACATATACACAGATACGCAGTATTTT.

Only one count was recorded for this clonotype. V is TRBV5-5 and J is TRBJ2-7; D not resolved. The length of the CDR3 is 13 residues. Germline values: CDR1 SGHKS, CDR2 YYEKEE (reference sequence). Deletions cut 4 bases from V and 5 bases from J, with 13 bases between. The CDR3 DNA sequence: TGTGCCAGCAGCCTTCTGCTCCGGGACGAGCAGTACTTC. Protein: CASSLLLRDEQYF. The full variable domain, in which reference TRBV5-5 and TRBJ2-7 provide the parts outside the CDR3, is DAGVTQSPTHLIKTRGQQVTLRCSPISGHKSVSWYQQVLGQGPQFIFQYYEKEERGRGNFPDRFSARQFPNYSSELNVNALLLGDSALYLCASSLLLRDEQYFGPGTRLTVT.

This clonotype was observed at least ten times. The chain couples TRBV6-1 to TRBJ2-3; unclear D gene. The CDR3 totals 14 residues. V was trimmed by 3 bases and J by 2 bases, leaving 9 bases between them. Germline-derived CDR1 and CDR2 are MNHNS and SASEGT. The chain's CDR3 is CASSDRSDTDTQYF. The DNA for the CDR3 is TGTGCCAGCAGTGACAGATCCGACACAGATACGCAGTATTTT.

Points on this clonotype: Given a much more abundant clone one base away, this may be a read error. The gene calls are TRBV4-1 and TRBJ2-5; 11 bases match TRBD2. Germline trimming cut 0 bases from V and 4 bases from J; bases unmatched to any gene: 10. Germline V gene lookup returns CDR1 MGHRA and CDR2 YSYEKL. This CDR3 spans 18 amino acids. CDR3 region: CASSQDLYGLAGRETQYF. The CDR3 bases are TGCGCCAGCAGCCAAGATCTGTACGGACTAGCGGGCCGAGAGACCCAGTACTTC.

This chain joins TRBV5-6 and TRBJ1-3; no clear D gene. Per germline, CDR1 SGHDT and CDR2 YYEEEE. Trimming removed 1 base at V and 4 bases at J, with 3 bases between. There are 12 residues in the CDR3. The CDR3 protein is CASSLPGNTIYF. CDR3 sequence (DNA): TGTGCCAGCAGCTTGCCCGGAAACACCATATATTTT.

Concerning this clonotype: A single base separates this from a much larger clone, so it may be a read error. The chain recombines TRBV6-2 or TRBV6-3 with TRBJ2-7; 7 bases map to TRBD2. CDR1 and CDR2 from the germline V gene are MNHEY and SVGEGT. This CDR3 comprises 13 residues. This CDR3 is CDSRAGATYEQYF. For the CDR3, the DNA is TGTGACTCCCGCGCGGGAGCCACCTACGAGCAGTACTTC.

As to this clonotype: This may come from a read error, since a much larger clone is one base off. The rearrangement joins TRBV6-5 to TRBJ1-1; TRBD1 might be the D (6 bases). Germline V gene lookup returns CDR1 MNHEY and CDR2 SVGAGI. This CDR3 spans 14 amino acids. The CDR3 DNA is TGTGCCAGCAGTACCGGGACATTGAACACTGGAGCTTTCTTT. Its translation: CASSTGTLNTGAFF.

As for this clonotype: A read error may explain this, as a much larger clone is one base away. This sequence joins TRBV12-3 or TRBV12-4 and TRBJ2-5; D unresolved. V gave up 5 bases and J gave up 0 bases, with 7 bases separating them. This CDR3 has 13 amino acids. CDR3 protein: CASSVGHQETQYF. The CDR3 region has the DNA TGTGCCAGCAGTGTAGGACACCAAGAGACCCAGTACTTC.

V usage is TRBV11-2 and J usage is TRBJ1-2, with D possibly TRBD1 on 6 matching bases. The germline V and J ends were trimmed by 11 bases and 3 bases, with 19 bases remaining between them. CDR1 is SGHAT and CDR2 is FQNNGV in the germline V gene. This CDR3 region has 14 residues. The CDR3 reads CAQVGGAKYYGYTF. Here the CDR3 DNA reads TGTGCCCAGGTGGGGGGCGCGAAGTACTATGGCTACACCTTC. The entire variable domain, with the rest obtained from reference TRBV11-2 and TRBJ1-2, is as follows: EAGVAQSPRYKIIEKRQSVAFWCNPISGHATLYWYQQILGQGPKLLIQFQNNGVVDDSQLPKDRFSAERLKGVDSTLKIQPAKLEDSAVYLCAQVGGAKYYGYTFGSGTRLTVV.

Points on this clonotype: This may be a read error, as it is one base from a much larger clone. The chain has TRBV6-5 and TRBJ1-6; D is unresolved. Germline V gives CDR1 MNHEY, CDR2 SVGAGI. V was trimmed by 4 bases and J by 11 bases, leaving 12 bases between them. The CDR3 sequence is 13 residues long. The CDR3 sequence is CASSSGFNPPLHF. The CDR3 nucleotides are TGTGCCAGCAGTTCGGGGTTCAATCCACCCCTCCACTTT.

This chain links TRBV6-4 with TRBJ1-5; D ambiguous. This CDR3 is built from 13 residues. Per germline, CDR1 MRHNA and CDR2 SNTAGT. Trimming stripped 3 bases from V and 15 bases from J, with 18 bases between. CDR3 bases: TGTGCCAGCAGTGAGAAAAGGGCAGTTTCTTCGCATTTT. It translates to CASSEKRAVSSHF.

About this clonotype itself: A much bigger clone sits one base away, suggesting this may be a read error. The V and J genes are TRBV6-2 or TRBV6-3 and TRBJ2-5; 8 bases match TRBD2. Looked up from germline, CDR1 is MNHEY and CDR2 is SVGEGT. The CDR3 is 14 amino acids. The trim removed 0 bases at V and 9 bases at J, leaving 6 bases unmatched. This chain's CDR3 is CASSYSGLAEAQYF. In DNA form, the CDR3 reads TGTGCCAGCAGTTACTCTGGACTAGCCGAGGCCCAGTACTTC.

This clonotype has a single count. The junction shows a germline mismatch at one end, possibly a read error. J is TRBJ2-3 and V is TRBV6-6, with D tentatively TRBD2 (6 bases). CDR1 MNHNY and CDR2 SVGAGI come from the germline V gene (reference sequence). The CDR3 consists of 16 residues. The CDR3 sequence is CAGRKGSSGMTDTQYF. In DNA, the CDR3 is TGTGCCGGCAGGAAAGGGAGTAGCGGAATGACGGATACGCAGTATTTT.

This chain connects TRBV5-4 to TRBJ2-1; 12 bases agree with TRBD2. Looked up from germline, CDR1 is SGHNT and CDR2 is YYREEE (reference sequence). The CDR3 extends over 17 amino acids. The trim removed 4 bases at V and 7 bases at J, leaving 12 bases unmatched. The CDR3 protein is CASSPNQLAGGRNEQFF. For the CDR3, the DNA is TGTGCCAGCAGCCCCAATCAACTAGCGGGAGGTAGGAATGAGCAGTTCTTC. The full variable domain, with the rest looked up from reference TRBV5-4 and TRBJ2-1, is ETGVTQSPTHLIKTRGQQVTLRCSSQSGHNTVSWYQQALGQGPQFIFQYYREEENGRGNFPPRFSGLQFPNYSSELNVNALELDDSALYLCASSPNQLAGGRNEQFFGPGTRLTVL.

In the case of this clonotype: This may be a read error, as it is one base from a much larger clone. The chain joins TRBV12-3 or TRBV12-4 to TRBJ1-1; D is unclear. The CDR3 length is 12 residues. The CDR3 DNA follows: TGTGCCAGCAGTGGCGTGGCCACTGAAGCTTCCTTT. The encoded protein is CASSGVATEASF.

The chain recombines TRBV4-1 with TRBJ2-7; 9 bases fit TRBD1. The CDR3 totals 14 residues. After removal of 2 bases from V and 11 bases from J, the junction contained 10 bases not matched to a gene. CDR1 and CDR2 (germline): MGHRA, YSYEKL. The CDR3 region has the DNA TGCGCCAGCAGCCAACCGGGACAGGGCAGTTTTAAGTACTTC. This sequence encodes CASSQPGQGSFKYF.

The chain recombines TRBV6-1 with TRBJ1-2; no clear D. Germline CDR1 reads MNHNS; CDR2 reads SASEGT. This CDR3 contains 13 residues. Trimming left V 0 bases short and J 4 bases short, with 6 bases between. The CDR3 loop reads CASSEAWSYGYTF. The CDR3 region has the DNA TGTGCCAGCAGTGAAGCTTGGAGCTATGGCTACACCTTC.

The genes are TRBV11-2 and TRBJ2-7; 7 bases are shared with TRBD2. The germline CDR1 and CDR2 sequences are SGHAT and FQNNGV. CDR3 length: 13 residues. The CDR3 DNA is TGTGGCATCAGCTTAGCGGGTCTGTACGAGCAGTACTTC. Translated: CGISLAGLYEQYF. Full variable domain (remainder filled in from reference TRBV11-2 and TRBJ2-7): EAGVAQSPRYKIIEKRQSVAFWCNPISGHATLYWYQQILGQGPKLLIQFQNNGVVDDSQLPKDRFSAERLKGVDSTLKIQPAKLEDSAVYLCGISLAGLYEQYFGPGTRLTVT.

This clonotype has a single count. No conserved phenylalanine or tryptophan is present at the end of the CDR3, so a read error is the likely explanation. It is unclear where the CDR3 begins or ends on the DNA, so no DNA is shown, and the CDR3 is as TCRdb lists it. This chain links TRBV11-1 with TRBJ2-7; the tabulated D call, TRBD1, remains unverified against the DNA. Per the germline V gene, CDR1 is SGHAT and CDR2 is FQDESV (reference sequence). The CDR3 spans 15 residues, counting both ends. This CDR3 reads CASSLDSFTYYEQCL.

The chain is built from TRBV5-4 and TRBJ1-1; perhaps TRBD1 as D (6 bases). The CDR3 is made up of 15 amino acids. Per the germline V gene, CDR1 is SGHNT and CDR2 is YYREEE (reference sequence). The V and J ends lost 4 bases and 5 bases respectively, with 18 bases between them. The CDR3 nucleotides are TGTGCCAGCAGCGATAGGGACAATCTGGGGACTGAAGCTTTCTTT. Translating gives CASSDRDNLGTEAFF.

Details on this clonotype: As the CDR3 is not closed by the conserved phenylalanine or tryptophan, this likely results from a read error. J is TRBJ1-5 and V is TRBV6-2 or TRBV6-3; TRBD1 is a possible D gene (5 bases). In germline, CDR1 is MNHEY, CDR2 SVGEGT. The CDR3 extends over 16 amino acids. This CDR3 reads CASSLQGALTGQSQHI. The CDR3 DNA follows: TGTGCCAGCAGTTTGCAAGGGGCGTTAACAGGTCAGTCCCAGCATATT.

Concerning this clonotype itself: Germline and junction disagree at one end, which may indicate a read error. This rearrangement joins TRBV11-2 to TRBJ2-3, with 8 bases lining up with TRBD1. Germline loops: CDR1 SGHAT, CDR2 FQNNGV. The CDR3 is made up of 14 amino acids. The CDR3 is CASSLGQGADRQYF. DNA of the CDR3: TGTGCCAGCAGCCTCGGACAGGGTGCAGATAGGCAGTATTTT.

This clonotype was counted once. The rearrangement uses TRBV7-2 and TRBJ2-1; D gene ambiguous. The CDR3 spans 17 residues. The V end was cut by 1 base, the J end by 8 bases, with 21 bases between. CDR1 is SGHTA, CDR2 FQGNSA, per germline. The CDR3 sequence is CASSLGARALVLDEQFF. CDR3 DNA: TGTGCCAGCAGCTTAGGAGCTCGAGCGTTAGTTTTGGATGAGCAGTTCTTC.